Listed below are T cell receptor beta chains from one sample, sequenced in a study of cytomegalovirus exposure and HLA in healthy donors. Sequencing was performed with immunoSEQ multiplex PCR; in TCRdb, only in-frame clones are kept and a portion is missing. Found here are around 120,000 clones, roughly 80% of them singletons; the top ten hold roughly 2.5%. Sequencing was carried out using PBMCs. The origin of the receptors is a woman in her forties in good health and CMV-seropositive. Both conserved end residues are part of each CDR3. D genes are given only for firm matches. Only part of the rows carry a size: once, few, many, or a class if the clone is expanded.

>TRBJ2-5|TRBV5-4|.|.
CASSVDRYHQETQYF
TGTGCCAGCAGCGTTGACAGGTACCACCAAGAGACCCAGTACTTC
>TRBJ1-1|TRBV9|.|.
CASSIEVATEAFF
TGTGCCAGCAGCATCGAGGTGGCCACTGAAGCTTTCTTT
>TRBJ1-6|TRBV4-2|TRBD1|.
CASSHSGTGGNSPLHF
TGTGCCAGCAGCCACAGTGGGACAGGGGGGAATTCACCCCTCCACTTT
>TRBJ2-7|TRBV5-6|.|.
CASSLGDSLYEQYF
TGTGCCAGCAGCTTAGGGGACTCGCTCTACGAGCAGTACTTC
>TRBJ1-1|TRBV6-7|TRBD1|.
CASRGRTGLSNEQSAFF
TGTGCCAGCAGGGGTAGGACAGGGCTTTCGAACGAACAATCGGCTTTCTTT
>TRBJ2-7|TRBV2|TRBD2|few
CASNFEGTSGSREQYF
TGTGCCAGCAATTTTGAGGGGACTAGCGGGAGCCGCGAGCAGTACTTC
>TRBJ2-7|TRBV4-1|.|.
CASSQESGGLTYEQYF
TGCGCCAGCAGCCAAGAGTCCGGGGGTTTAACCTACGAGCAGTACTTC
>TRBJ2-1|TRBV11-2|.|few
CASSLEVGGRFF
TGTGCCAGCAGCTTAGAGGTAGGGGGTCGTTTCTTC
>TRBJ1-1|TRBV27|.|.
CASSYEGEAFF
TGTGCCAGCAGTTATGAGGGTGAAGCTTTCTTT
>TRBJ2-3|TRBV11-2|.|.
CASSLDTLGATDTQYF
TGTGCCAGCAGCTTAGACACCTTGGGCGCGACAGATACGCAGTATTTT
>TRBJ1-5|TRBV25-1|.|.
CASRGQNNQPQHF
TGTGCCAGCAGAGGACAGAACAATCAGCCCCAGCATTTT
>TRBJ2-1|TRBV7-2|.|.
CASSLGTSYNEQFF
TGTGCCAGCAGCTTAGGGACTTCCTACAATGAGCAGTTCTTC
>TRBJ2-2|TRBV6-5|.|.
CASSRNTGELFF
TGTGCCAGCAGCCGGAACACCGGGGAGCTGTTTTTT
>TRBJ2-1|TRBV15|.|once
CATNPGGFPYNEQFF
TGTGCCACCAACCCGGGTGGATTCCCCTACAATGAGCAGTTCTTC
>TRBJ2-5|TRBV5-1|TRBD1|.
CASSSGQGEETQYF
TGCGCCAGCAGCTCCGGACAGGGAGAAGAGACCCAGTACTTC
>TRBJ1-5|TRBV5-6|TRBD1|.
CASSFTGGGQPQHF
TGTGCCAGCAGCTTTACAGGGGGCGGTCAGCCCCAGCATTTT
>TRBJ2-5|TRBV29-1|TRBD2|.
CSAQQWEAGEETQYF
TGCAGCGCCCAGCAGTGGGAGGCGGGGGAAGAGACCCAGTACTTC
>TRBJ2-7|TRBV2|.|.
CASRNQGTGRGSSYEQYF
TGTGCCAGCAGGAATCAAGGGACTGGCCGGGGAAGCTCCTACGAGCAGTACTTC
>TRBJ1-4|TRBV19|.|.
CASTFSGGGNEKLFF
TGTGCCAGTACCTTCTCGGGCGGGGGTAATGAAAAACTGTTTTTT
>TRBJ1-4|TRBV5-4|TRBD1|.
CASSSRAGQGHEKLFF
TGTGCCAGCAGCAGCCGGGCGGGACAGGGGCATGAAAAACTGTTTTTT
>TRBJ2-1|TRBV7-5|.|.
CARSSPGTSGRAIEQFF
TGTGCCAGAAGCAGTCCGGGGACTAGCGGGAGGGCAATTGAGCAGTTCTTC
>TRBJ2-7|TRBV13|.|.
CASSLGSRYEQYF
TGTGCCAGCAGCTTAGGGTCCAGGTACGAGCAGTACTTC
>TRBJ1-4|TRBV5-1|TRBD1|.
CASSLLGQKNEKLFF
TGCGCCAGCAGCTTATTGGGACAGAAGAATGAAAAACTGTTTTTT
>TRBJ2-3|TRBV29-1|.|.
CSARGMADTQYF
TGCAGCGCTCGGGGGATGGCAGATACGCAGTATTTT
>TRBJ1-6|TRBV4-1|.|.
CASSQETVKNSPLHF
TGCGCCAGCAGCCAAGAGACAGTTAAGAATTCACCCCTCCACTTT
>TRBJ2-3|TRBV10-3|TRBD1|.
CAISPRQGAADTQYF
TGTGCCATCAGCCCCCGGCAGGGGGCGGCTGATACGCAGTATTTT
>TRBJ2-3|TRBV18|.|.
CASSTNLAAPSTDTQYF
TGTGCCAGCTCAACCAACTTAGCGGCTCCAAGCACAGATACGCAGTATTTT
>TRBJ2-1|TRBV12-5|.|.
CASGLVSGTYNEQFF
TGTGCTAGTGGTTTGGTGAGCGGAACTTACAATGAGCAGTTCTTC
>TRBJ1-6|TRBV18|.|.
CASSLGREVSPLHF
TGTGCCAGCTCACTAGGCAGGGAAGTGTCACCCCTCCACTTT
>TRBJ2-7|TRBV6-1|.|.
CASTASDGLHYEQYF
TGTGCCAGCACCGCCTCGGACGGACTCCACTACGAGCAGTACTTC
>TRBJ2-7|TRBV29-1|.|.
CSVKGSYEQYF
TGCAGCGTTAAGGGGTCCTACGAGCAGTACTTC
>TRBJ2-7|TRBV6-1|TRBD2|.
CASSEAIAGSHAAGYEQYF
TGTGCCAGCAGTGAAGCTATAGCGGGGTCACACGCAGCGGGCTACGAGCAGTACTTC
>TRBJ2-1|TRBV5-1|.|.
CASRPMIVGLDNEQFF
TGCGCCAGCAGACCGATGATAGTTGGACTTGACAATGAGCAGTTCTTC
>TRBJ1-5|TRBV25-1|.|.
CASSEGGSNQPQHF
TGTGCCAGCAGTGAGGGAGGGAGCAATCAGCCCCAGCATTTT
>TRBJ1-4|TRBV7-8|TRBD1|.
CASSQGQGSGGGEKLFF
TGTGCCAGCAGCCAAGGACAGGGGTCTGGCGGGGGAGAAAAACTGTTTTTT
>TRBJ1-5|TRBV19|TRBD1|.
CASSTPDRVQPQHF
TGTGCCAGTAGTACACCAGACAGGGTTCAGCCCCAGCATTTT
>TRBJ2-3|TRBV5-1|TRBD1|.
CASSISGQGDTQYF
TGCGCCAGCAGCATCTCGGGACAGGGGGATACGCAGTATTTT
>TRBJ1-5|TRBV7-2|.|.
CASSLAGPNQPQHF
TGTGCCAGCAGCTTGGCAGGCCCGAATCAGCCCCAGCATTTT
>TRBJ2-2|TRBV7-2|TRBD2|.
CASSSSLAGAVGGELFF
TGTGCCAGCAGCTCCTCTTTAGCGGGAGCGGTCGGCGGGGAGCTGTTTTTT
>TRBJ2-2|TRBV9|.|.
CASSVEQGVGELFF
TGTGCCAGCAGCGTAGAACAGGGCGTCGGGGAGCTGTTTTTT
>TRBJ2-7|TRBV9|.|.
CASSVRYESYEQYF
TGTGCCAGCAGCGTTAGATACGAGTCCTACGAGCAGTACTTC
>TRBJ2-7|TRBV7-2|.|few
CASRSSVSSYEQYF
TGTGCCAGCAGGTCCTCCGTCTCTTCCTACGAGCAGTACTTC
>TRBJ2-3|TRBV4-1|.|.
CASSPPADTQYF
TGCGCCAGCAGCCCCCCTGCGGATACGCAGTATTTT
>TRBJ2-5|TRBV4-1|TRBD2|.
CASSRRLAAETQYF
TGCGCCAGCAGCCGTCGTCTAGCGGCAGAGACCCAGTACTTC
>TRBJ1-1|TRBV7-2|.|.
CASSLDLGDTEAFF
TGTGCCAGCAGCTTAGATCTGGGAGACACTGAAGCTTTCTTT
>TRBJ2-2|TRBV4-1|TRBD2|few
CASSQDNTSGRRRLSGELFF
TGCGCCAGCAGCCAAGATAATACTAGCGGGAGGCGTCGTTTAAGCGGGGAGCTGTTTTTT